This T cell receptor beta chain was sequenced during a study of T-cell reconstitution after alpha-beta-depleted transplantation in children. Details on this clonotype: A junction boundary mismatches the germline segment, possibly from a read error.

The CDR3 covers 17 residues. Germline V gene sequence: CDR1 DFQATT, CDR2 SNEGSKA (reference sequence). Unique molecular identifiers featured in how the TCRbeta library was prepared. MiXCR was run by TCRdb on the PCR reads, yielding one entry per CDR3 protein. The sample has roughly 160,000 distinct CDR3 sequences; 11% are singletons. This TCR came from a boy younger than 10 with acute myeloid leukemia, due to receive a stem cell transplant. This material consisted of PBMCs, taken before TCRalphabeta/CD19-depleted stem cell transplant. This chain joins TRBV20-1 and TRBJ1-6; no definite D call. The CDR3 here is CSARKLMTGDSNSPLPF. CDR3 DNA sequence: TGCAGTGCTAGAAAACTCATGACGGGCGATTCTAATTCACCCCTCCCCTTT.